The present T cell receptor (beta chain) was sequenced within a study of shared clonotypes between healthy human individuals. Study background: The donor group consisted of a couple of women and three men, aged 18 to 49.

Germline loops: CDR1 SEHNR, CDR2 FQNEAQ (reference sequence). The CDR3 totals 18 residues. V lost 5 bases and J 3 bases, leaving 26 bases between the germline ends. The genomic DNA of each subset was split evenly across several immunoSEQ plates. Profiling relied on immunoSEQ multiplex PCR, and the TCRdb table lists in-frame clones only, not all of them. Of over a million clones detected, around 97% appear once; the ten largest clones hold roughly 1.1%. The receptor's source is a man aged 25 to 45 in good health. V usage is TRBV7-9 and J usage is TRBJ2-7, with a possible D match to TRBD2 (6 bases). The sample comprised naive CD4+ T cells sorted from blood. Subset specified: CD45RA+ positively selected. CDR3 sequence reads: CASSPRGGRRDGVYEQYF. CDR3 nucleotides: TGTGCCAGCAGCCCAAGGGGAGGTCGTCGGGACGGGGTCTACGAGCAGTACTTC.